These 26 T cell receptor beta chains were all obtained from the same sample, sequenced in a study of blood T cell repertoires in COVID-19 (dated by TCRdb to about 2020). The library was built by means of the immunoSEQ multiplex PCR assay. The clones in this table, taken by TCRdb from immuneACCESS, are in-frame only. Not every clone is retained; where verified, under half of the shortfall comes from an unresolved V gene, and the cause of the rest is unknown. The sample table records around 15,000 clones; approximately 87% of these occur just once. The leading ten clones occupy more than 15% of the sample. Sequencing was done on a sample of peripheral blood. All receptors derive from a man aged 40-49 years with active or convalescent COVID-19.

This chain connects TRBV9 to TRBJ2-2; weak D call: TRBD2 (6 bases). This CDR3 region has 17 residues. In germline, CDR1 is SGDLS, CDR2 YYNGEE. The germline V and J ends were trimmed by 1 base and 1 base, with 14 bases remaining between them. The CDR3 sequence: CASSVTAGTGNTGELFF. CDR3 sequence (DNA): TGTGCCAGCAGCGTAACTGCCGGGACTGGGAACACCGGGGAGCTGTTTTTT.

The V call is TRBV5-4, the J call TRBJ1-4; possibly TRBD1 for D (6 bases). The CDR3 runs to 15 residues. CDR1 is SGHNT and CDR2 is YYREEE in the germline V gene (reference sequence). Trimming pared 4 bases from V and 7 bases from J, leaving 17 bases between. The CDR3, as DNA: TGTGCCAGCAGCCCCTCTGGGGGGGCGAGTGAAAAACTGTTTTTT. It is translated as CASSPSGGASEKLFF.

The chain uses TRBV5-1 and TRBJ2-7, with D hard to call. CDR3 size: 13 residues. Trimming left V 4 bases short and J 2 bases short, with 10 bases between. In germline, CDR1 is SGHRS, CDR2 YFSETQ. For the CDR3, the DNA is TGCGCCAGCAGCCCGTCCCCAGCCTACGAGCAGTACTTC. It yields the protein CASSPSPAYEQYF.

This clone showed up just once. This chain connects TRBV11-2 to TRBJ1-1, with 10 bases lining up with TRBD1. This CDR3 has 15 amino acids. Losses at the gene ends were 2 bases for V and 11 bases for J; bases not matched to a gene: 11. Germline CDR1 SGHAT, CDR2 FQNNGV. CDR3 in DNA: TGTGCCAGCAGCTTAAGTGACTCCGGGACAGGGGTGGCTTTCTTT. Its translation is CASSLSDSGTGVAFF.

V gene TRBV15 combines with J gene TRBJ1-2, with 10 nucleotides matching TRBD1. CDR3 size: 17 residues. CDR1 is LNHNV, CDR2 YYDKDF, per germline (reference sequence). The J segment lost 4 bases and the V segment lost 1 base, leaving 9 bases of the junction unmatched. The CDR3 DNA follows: TGTGCCACCAGCAGAGGGGACAGGGGAGGTTATTCCTATGGCTACACCTTC. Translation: CATSRGDRGGYSYGYTF. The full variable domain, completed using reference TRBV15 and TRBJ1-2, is DAMVIQNPRYQVTQFGKPVTLSCSQTLNHNVMYWYQQKSSQAPKLLFHYYDKDFNNEADTPDNFQSRRPNTSFCFLDIRSPGLGDTAMYLCATSRGDRGGYSYGYTFGSGTRLTVV.

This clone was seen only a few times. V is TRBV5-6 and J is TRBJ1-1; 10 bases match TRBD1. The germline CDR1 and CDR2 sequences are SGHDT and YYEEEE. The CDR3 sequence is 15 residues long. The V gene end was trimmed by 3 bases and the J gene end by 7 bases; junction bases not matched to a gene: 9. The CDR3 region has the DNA TGTGCCAGCAGCTCCTGGGGGACAGGGGTTTTTGAAGCTTTCTTT. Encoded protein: CASSSWGTGVFEAFF.

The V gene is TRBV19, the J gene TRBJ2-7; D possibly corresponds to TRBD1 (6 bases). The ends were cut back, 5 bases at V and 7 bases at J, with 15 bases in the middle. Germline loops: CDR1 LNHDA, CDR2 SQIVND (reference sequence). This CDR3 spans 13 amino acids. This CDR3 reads CASSAVRGLEQYF. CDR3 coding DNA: TGTGCCAGTAGTGCCGTCAGGGGTCTGGAGCAGTACTTC.

The CDR3 bases are TGTGCCAGCAGTCGCCAGGGGCGTACTCAAGAGACCCAGTACTTC. This gives the protein CASSRQGRTQETQYF. V usage is TRBV6-5 and J usage is TRBJ2-5; TRBD1 is a possible D gene (6 bases). Trimming removed 5 bases at V and 2 bases at J, with 15 bases between. The CDR3 consists of 15 residues. Germline CDR1 MNHEY, CDR2 SVGAGI.

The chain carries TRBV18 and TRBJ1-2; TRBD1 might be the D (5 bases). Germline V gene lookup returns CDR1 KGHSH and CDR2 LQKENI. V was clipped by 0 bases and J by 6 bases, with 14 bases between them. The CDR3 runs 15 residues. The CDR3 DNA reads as TGTGCCAGCTCACCACCGTCAGGTTGGGGGGATGGCTACACCTTC. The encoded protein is CASSPPSGWGDGYTF.

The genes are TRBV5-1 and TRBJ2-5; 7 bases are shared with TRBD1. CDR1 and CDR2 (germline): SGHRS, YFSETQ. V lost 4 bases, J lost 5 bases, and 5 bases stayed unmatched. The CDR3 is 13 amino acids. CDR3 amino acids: CASSRQGRETQYF. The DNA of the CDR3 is TGCGCCAGCAGCCGACAGGGACGGGAGACCCAGTACTTC.

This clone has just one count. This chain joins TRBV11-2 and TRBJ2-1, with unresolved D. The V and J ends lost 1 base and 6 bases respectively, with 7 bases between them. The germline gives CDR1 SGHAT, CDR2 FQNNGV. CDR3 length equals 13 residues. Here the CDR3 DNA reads TGTGCCAGCAGCTTAGGGCAGGCCAATGAGCAGTTCTTC. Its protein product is CASSLGQANEQFF.

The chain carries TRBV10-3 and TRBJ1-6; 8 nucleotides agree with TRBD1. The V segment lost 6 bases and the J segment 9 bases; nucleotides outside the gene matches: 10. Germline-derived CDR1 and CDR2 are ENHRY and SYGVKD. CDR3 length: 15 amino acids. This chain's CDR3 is CAISPTTGTGSPLHF. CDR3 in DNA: TGTGCCATCAGCCCTACGACAGGGACAGGTTCACCCCTCCACTTT.

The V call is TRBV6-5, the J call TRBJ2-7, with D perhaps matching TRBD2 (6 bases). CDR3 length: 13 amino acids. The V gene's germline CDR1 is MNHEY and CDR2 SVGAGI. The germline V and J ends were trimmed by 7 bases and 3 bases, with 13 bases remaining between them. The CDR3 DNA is TGTGCCAGCACCTGGGGAGGTTACTACGAGCAGTACTTC. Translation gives CASTWGGYYEQYF.

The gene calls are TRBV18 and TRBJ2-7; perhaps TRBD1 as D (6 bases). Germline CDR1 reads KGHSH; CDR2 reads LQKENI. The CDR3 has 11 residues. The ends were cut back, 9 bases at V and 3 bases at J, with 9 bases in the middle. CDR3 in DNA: TGTGCCAGTGGGACAAACTACGAGCAGTACTTC. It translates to CASGTNYEQYF.

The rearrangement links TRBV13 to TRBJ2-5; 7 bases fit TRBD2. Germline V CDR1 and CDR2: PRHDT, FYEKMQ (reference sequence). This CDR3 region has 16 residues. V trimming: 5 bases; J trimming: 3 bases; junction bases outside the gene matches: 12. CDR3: CASSKTGGLSKETQYF. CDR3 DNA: TGTGCCAGCAGCAAAACCGGGGGACTATCCAAAGAGACCCAGTACTTC.

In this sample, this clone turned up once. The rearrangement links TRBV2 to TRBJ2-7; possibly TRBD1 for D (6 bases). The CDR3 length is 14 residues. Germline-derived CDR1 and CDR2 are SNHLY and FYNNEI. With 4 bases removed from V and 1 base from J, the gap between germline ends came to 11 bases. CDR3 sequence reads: CASSVSGQSYEQYF. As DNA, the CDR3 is TGTGCCAGCAGTGTGTCCGGACAGTCCTACGAGCAGTACTTC.

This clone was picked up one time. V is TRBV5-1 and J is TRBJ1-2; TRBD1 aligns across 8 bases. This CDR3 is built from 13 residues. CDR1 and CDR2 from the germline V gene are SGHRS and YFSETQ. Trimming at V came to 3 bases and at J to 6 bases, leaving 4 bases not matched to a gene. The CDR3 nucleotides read TGCGCCAGCAGCTCGGACAGGGTGGATGGCTACACCTTC. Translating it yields CASSSDRVDGYTF.

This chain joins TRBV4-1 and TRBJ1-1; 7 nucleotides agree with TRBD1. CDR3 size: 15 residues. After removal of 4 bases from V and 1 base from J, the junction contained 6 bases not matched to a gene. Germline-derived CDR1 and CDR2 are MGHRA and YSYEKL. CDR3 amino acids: CASSPLTGKNTEAFF. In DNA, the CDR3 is TGCGCCAGCAGCCCATTGACAGGGAAGAACACTGAAGCTTTCTTT.

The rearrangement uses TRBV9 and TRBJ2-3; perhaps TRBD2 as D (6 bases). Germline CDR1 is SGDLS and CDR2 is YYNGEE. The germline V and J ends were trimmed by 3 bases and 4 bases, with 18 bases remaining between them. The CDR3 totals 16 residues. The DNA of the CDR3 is TGTGCCAGCAGCGCCCTCGGGACTGCATTATCAGATACGCAGTATTTT. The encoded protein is CASSALGTALSDTQYF.

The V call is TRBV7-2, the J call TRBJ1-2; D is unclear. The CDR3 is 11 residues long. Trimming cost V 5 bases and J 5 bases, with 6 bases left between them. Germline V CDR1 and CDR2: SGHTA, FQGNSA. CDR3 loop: CASSPSYGYTF. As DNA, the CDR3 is TGTGCCAGCAGCCCCAGTTATGGCTACACCTTC.

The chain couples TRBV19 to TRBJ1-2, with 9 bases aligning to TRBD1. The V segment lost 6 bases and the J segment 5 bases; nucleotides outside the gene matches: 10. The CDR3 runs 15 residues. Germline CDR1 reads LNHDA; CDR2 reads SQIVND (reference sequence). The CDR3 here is CASRPGQGWGYGYTF. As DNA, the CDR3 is TGTGCCAGTAGGCCCGGACAGGGGTGGGGATATGGCTACACCTTC.

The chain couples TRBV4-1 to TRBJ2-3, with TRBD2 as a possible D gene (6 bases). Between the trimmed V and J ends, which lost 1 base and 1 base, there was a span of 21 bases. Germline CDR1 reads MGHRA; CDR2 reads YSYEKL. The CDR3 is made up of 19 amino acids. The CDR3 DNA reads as TGCGCCAGCAGCCAAGTGGAGGGAAAAGACAGTCTCGGCACAGATACGCAGTATTTT. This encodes CASSQVEGKDSLGTDTQYF.

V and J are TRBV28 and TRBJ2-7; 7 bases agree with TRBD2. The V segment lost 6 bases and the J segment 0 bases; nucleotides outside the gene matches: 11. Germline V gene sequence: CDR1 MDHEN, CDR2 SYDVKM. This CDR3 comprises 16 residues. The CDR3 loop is CASRLLQRGDSYEQYF. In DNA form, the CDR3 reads TGTGCCAGCAGACTTCTCCAGCGGGGAGACTCCTACGAGCAGTACTTC.

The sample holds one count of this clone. CDR3 in amino acids: CASSLERGSHEQFF. CDR3 in DNA: TGTGCCAGCAGCTTAGAGAGGGGGTCGCATGAGCAGTTCTTC. The chain uses TRBV7-2 and TRBJ2-1, with D perhaps TRBD1 (6 bases). The length of the CDR3 is 14 residues. Germline V gene sequence: CDR1 SGHTA, CDR2 FQGNSA. The V end lost 1 base, the J end lost 8 bases, and 12 bases lay between the germline ends.

CDR3 DNA: TGTGCCAGCAGTTACTCCTCGTCCTTGGAGCAGTACTTC. Translated: CASSYSSSLEQYF. This chain joins TRBV6-5 and TRBJ2-7, with D unclear. Trimming removed 0 bases at V and 7 bases at J, with 10 bases between. Germline V gene sequence: CDR1 MNHEY, CDR2 SVGAGI. The CDR3 is 13 amino acids.

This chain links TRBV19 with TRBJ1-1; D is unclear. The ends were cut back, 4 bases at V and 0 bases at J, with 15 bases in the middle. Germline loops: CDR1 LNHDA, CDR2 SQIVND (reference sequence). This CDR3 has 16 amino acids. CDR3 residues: CASSKVEAEVNTEAFF. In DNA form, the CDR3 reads TGTGCCAGTAGTAAGGTCGAGGCGGAGGTGAACACTGAAGCTTTCTTT.